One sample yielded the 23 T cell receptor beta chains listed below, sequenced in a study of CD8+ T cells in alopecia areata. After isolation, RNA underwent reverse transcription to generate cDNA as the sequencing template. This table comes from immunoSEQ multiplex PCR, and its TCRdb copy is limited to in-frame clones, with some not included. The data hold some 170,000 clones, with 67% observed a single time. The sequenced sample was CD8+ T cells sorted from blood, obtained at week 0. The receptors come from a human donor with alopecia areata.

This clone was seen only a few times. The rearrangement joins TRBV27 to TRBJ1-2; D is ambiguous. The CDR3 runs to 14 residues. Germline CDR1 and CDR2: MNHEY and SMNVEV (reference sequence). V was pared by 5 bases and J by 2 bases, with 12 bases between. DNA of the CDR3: TGTGCCAGCAGTCCTTCCGGCGGCAACTATGGCTACACCTTC. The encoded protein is CASSPSGGNYGYTF.

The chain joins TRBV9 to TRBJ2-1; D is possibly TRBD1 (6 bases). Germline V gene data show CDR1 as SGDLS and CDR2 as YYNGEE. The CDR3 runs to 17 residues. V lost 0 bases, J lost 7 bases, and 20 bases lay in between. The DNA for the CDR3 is TGTGCCAGCAGCGTAGCATCCTTCTGGGGGCGCGGGAATGAGCAGTTCTTC. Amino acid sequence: CASSVASFWGRGNEQFF. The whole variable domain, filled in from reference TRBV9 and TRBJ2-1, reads DSGVTQTPKHLITATGQRVTLRCSPRSGDLSVYWYQQSLDQGLQFLIQYYNGEERAKGNILERFSAQQFPDLHSELNLSSLELGDSALYFCASSVASFWGRGNEQFFGPGTRLTVL.

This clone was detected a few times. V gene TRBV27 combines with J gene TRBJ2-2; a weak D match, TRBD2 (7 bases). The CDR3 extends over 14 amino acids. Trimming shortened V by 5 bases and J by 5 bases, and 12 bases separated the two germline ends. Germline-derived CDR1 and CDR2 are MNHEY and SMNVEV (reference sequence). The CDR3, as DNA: TGTGCCAGCAGTGCGGGGGCTTATACCGGGGAGCTGTTTTTT. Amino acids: CASSAGAYTGELFF.

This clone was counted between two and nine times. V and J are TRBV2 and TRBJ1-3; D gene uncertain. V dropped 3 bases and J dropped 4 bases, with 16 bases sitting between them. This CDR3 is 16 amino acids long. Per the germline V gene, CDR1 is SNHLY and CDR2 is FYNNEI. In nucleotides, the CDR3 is TGTGCCAGCAGTGATTCGGTGGGGAGTTGGGGAAACACCATATATTTT. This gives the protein CASSDSVGSWGNTIYF.

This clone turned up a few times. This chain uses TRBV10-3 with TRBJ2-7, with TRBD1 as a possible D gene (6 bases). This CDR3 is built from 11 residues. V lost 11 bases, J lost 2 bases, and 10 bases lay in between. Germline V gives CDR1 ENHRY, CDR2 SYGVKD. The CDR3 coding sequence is TGTGCCGTCCGGGACACCTACGAGCAGTACTTC. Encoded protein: CAVRDTYEQYF.

CDR3 coding DNA: TGTGCCAGCAGACTGACAGGGATGGATTCACCCCTCCACTTT. This gives the protein CASRLTGMDSPLHF. The chain links TRBV5-4 to TRBJ1-6, with TRBD1 identical over 7 bases. Germline values: CDR1 SGHNT, CDR2 YYREEE (reference sequence). CDR3 length: 14 residues. V lost 5 bases, J lost 8 bases, and 7 bases stayed unmatched.

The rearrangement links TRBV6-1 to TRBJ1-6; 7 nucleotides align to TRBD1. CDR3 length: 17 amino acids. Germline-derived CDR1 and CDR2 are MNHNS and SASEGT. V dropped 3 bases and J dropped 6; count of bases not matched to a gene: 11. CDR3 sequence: CASSEVLTGTANSPLHF. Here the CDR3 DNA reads TGTGCCAGCAGTGAGGTCCTGACCGGGACAGCTAATTCACCCCTCCACTTT.

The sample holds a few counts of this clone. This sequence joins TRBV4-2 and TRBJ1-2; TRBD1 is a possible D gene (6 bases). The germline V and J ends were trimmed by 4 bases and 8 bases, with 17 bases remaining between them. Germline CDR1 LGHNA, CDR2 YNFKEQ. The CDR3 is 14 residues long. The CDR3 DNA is TGTGCCAGCAGCCCCGGCGGGGGGGCGAGAGGCTACACCTTC. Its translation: CASSPGGGARGYTF.

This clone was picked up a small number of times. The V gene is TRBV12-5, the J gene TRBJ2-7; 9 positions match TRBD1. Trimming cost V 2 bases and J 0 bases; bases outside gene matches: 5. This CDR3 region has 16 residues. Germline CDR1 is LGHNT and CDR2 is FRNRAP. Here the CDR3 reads CASGLSTGGSSYEQYF. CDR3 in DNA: TGTGCTAGTGGTTTGTCCACAGGGGGCAGCTCCTACGAGCAGTACTTC. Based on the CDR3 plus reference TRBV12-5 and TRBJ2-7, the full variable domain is DARVTQTPRHKVTEMGQEVTMRCQPILGHNTVFWYRQTMMQGLELLAYFRNRAPLDDSGMPKDRFSAEMPDATLATLKIQPSEPRDSAVYFCASGLSTGGSSYEQYFGPGTRLTVT.

CDR3 protein: CASSFAGIAFF. The DNA for the CDR3 is TGTGCCAGCAGCTTTGCGGGGATAGCTTTCTTT. This chain joins TRBV5-6 and TRBJ1-1; D not certain. The CDR3 is 11 amino acids. V lost 2 bases, J lost 10 bases, and 9 bases lay in between. CDR1 is SGHDT, CDR2 YYEEEE, per germline.

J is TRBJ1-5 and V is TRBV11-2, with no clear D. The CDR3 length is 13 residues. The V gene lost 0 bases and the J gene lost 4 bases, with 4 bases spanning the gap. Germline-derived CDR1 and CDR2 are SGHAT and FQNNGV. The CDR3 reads CASSLDRNQPQHF. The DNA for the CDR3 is TGTGCCAGCAGCTTAGACAGAAATCAGCCCCAGCATTTT. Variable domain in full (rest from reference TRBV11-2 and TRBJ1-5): EAGVAQSPRYKIIEKRQSVAFWCNPISGHATLYWYQQILGQGPKLLIQFQNNGVVDDSQLPKDRFSAERLKGVDSTLKIQPAKLEDSAVYLCASSLDRNQPQHFGDGTRLSIL.

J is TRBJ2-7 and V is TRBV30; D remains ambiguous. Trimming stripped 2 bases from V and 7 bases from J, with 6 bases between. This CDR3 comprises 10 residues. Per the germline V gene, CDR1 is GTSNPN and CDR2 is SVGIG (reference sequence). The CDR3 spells CAWSKREQYF. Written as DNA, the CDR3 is TGTGCCTGGAGTAAGAGGGAGCAGTACTTC.

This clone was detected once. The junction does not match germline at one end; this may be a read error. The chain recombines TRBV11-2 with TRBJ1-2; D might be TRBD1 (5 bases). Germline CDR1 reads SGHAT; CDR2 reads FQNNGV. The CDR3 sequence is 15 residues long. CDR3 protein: CASSLPGGRNCGYTF. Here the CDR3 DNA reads TGTGCCAGCAGCTTACCGGGGGGACGGAACTGTGGCTACACCTTC.

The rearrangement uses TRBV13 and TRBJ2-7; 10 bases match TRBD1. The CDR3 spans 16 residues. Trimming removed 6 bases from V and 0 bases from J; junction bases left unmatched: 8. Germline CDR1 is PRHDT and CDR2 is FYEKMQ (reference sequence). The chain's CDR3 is CASRLSGDRGSYEQYF. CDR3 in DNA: TGTGCCAGCAGATTATCGGGGGACAGGGGCTCCTACGAGCAGTACTTC.

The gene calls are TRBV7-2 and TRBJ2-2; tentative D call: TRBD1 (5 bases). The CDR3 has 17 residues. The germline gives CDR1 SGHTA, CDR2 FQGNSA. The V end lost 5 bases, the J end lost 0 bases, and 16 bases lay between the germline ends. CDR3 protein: CASSRPLQGPNTGELFF. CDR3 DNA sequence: TGTGCCAGCAGCCGCCCCCTGCAGGGTCCGAACACCGGGGAGCTGTTTTTT. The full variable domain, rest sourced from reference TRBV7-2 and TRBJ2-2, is GAGVSQSPSNKVTEKGKDVELRCDPISGHTALYWYRQSLGQGLEFLIYFQGNSAPDKSGLPSDRFSAERTGGSVSTLTIQRTQQEDSAVYLCASSRPLQGPNTGELFFGEGSRLTVL.

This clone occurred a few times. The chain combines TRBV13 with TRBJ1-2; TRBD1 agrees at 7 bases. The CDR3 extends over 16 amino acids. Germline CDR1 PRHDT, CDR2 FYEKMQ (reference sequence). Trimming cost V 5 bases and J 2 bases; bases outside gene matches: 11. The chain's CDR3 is CASSHSLPGGNYGYTF. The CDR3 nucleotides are TGTGCCAGCAGCCATAGTCTTCCAGGGGGAAACTATGGCTACACCTTC.

Written as DNA, the CDR3 is TGCAGCCTGATGGGCAAGAGCTCCTACAATGAGCAGTTCTTC. Translated, it gives CSLMGKSSYNEQFF. This chain joins TRBV29-1 and TRBJ2-1, with D uncertain. The V gene's germline CDR1 is SQVTM and CDR2 ANQGSEA. This CDR3 is 14 amino acids long. The V gene lost 8 bases and the J gene lost 0 bases, with 14 bases spanning the gap.

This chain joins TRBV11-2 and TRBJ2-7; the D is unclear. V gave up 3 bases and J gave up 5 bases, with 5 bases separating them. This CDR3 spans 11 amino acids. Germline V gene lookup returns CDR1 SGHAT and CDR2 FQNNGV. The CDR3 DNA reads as TGTGCCAGCAGCTTCGGAGACGAGCAGTACTTC. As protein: CASSFGDEQYF.

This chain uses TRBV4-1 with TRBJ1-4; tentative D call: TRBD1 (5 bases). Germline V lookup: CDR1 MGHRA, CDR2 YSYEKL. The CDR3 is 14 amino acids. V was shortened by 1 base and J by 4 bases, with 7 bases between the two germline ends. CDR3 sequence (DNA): TGCGCCAGCAGCCAAGGGGGGAGTAATGAAAAACTGTTTTTT. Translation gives CASSQGGSNEKLFF.

The CDR3 is CATSRENTGANVLTF. In DNA form, the CDR3 reads TGTGCCACCAGCCGGGAAAACACTGGGGCCAACGTCCTGACTTTC. This chain connects TRBV15 to TRBJ2-6; possible D gene TRBD2, 5 bases. Germline values: CDR1 LNHNV, CDR2 YYDKDF (reference sequence). V lost 5 bases to trimming and J lost 2 bases, with 10 bases between them. CDR3 size: 15 residues.

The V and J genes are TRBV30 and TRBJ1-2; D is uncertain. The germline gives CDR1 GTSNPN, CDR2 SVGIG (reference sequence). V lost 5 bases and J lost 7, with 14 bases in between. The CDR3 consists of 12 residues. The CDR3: CAWRLGRGGYTF. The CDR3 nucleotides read TGTGCCTGGCGACTGGGTCGTGGTGGCTACACCTTC. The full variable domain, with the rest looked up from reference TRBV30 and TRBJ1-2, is SQTIHQWPATLVQPVGSPLSLECTVEGTSNPNLYWYRQAAGRGLQLLFYSVGIGQISSEVPQNLSASRPQDRQFILSSKKLLLSDSGFYLCAWRLGRGGYTFGSGTRLTVV.

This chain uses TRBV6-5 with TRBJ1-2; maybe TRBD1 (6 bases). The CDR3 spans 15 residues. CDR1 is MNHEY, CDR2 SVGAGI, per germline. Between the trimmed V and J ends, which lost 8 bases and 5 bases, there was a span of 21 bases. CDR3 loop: CASSTTGTNLYGYTF. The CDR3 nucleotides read TGTGCCAGCTCCACAACAGGGACAAACCTTTATGGCTACACCTTC.

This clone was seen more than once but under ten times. Here the CDR3 reads CASSLGGPYNEQFF. Here the CDR3 DNA reads TGTGCCAGCAGCTTAGGGGGTCCCTACAATGAGCAGTTCTTC. The chain carries TRBV7-9 and TRBJ2-1; D is unresolved. Germline loops: CDR1 SEHNR, CDR2 FQNEAQ (reference sequence). The CDR3 totals 14 residues. The germline V and J ends were trimmed by 1 base and 2 bases, with 6 bases remaining between them.